A selection of T cell receptor beta chains follows, all from one sample in a study of monozygotic twins with inflammatory bowel disease. TCRdb reprocessed the 5' RACE reads, keeping one entry per CDR3 protein, no DNA. The sample includes under 200,000 distinct CDR3 sequences. Material: blood. The receptor set was obtained from a human donor with ulcerative colitis or Crohn's disease, or a healthy co-twin of an affected twin (not recorded which). The CDR3 runs from the conserved cysteine through the conserved F or W.

J | V | CDR3
TRBJ2-2 | TRBV3-1 | CASSQGDLNTGELFF
TRBJ1-2 | TRBV12-5 | CASGFSLGGYTF
TRBJ1-5 | TRBV20-1 | CSARVPLSNQPQHF
TRBJ2-1 | TRBV4-3 | CASSQDPSSYNEQFF
TRBJ2-7 | TRBV12-3/TRBV12-4 | CASSAPGQGTYEQYF
TRBJ2-7 | TRBV5-1 | CASSLADRAGEQYF
TRBJ1-3 | TRBV5-1 | CASSLQPPPSGWFGNTIYF
TRBJ2-2 | TRBV12-5 | CASGSDNKPGELFF
TRBJ2-7 | TRBV20-1 | CSAPLWDRFSYEQYF
TRBJ2-1 | TRBV5-4 | CASSYQRTDEQFF
TRBJ2-5 | TRBV7-2 | CASSPGRLSQYF
TRBJ2-1 | TRBV7-9 | CASSLAYRGLINEQFF
TRBJ1-2 | TRBV3-1 | CASSILTGGEGYGYTF
TRBJ2-7 | TRBV28 | CASSRLGAYEQYF
TRBJ1-4 | TRBV5-4 | CASSFSTASNEKLFF
TRBJ2-7 | TRBV6-2/TRBV6-3 | CASRITSGPSYEQYF
TRBJ2-5 | TRBV7-9 | CASSGMGETQYF
TRBJ2-1 | TRBV5-4 | CASSNPGTSGGVLDEQFF
TRBJ2-4 | TRBV27 | CASSLAWKNMQYF
TRBJ2-5 | TRBV20-1 | CSARDNLGEETQYF
TRBJ1-5 | TRBV10-3 | CAISDFSGQGVKQPQHF
TRBJ2-7 | TRBV20-1 | CSAVQGKSPYF
TRBJ2-7 | TRBV28 | CASTSIGTASYEQYF
TRBJ2-5 | TRBV18 | CASSPTRQGALRETQYF
TRBJ2-7 | TRBV12-3/TRBV12-4 | CASSSPARAYEQYF
TRBJ2-7 | TRBV19 | CASRQANSYEQYF
TRBJ2-1 | TRBV20-1 | CSARDLVSGGAREQFF
TRBJ2-7 | TRBV20-1 | CSASGAELYEQYF
TRBJ2-1 | TRBV7-9 | CASSRGRQPNEQFF
TRBJ1-1 | TRBV6-1 | CASSEQGVNTEAFF
TRBJ1-1 | TRBV28 | CASSLGQMNTKAFF
TRBJ1-6 | TRBV2 | CASSYAGLGSPLHF
TRBJ1-1 | TRBV29-1 | CSVQTGSTEAFF
TRBJ2-5 | TRBV28 | CASSLWRGLAEQETQYF
TRBJ2-7 | TRBV29-1 | CSVQGISYEQYF
TRBJ1-2 | TRBV7-2 | CASSLAATNYPYGYTF
TRBJ1-2 | TRBV6-1 | CASALWTGAIHGYTF
TRBJ2-3 | TRBV7-9 | CASSDLLAGDLTDTQYF
TRBJ2-7 | TRBV28 | CASSPPNTVRQYF